This T cell receptor (beta chain) appears in the sequencing data of a study of Tregs in tolerant kidney transplant recipients. Recipients received nonmyeloablative bone marrow transplants from related graft donors, with transient mixed chimerism. The CDR3 contains 17 residues. The V segment lost 1 base and the J segment 2 bases; nucleotides outside the gene matches: 7. Germline V gene lookup returns CDR1 MGHRA and CDR2 YSYEKL. Here immunoSEQ multiplex PCR was the method, and the copy in TCRdb shows in-frame clones only, minus some. The sample yields more than 90,000 clones, over 85% seen once. The clonotype originates from a human patient who received a combined kidney and bone marrow transplant. Some T cells may be supplied by the graft donor. The rearrangement links TRBV4-1 to TRBJ2-3, with 9 bases matching TRBD2. Material: CD4+ T cells from blood (PBMCs), obtained 12 months after the transplant. CDR3: CASSQVIAGVTTDTQYF. CDR3 bases: TGCGCCAGCAGCCAAGTTATAGCGGGGGTTACCACAGATACGCAGTATTTT.